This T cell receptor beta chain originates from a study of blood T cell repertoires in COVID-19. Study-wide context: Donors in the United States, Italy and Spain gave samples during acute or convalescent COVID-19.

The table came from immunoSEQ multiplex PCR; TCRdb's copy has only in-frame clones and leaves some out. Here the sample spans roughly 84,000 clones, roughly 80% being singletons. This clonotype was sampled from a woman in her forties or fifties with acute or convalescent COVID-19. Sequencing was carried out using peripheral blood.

As DNA, the CDR3 is TGCGCCAGCAGCTTTTCCGGGACAGGGGGTGAAGGCTACACCTTC. Translating it yields CASSFSGTGGEGYTF. The V gene is TRBV5-1, the J gene TRBJ1-2; 11 bases agree with TRBD1. The germline V gene has CDR1 SGHRS and CDR2 YFSETQ. CDR3 length: 15 residues. V lost 2 bases and J lost 8; bases outside the gene matches: 8.